This is a list of T cell receptor beta chains from one sample in a study of blood T cell repertoires in COVID-19. Assay used: immunoSEQ multiplex PCR; TCRdb lists only in-frame clones, some missing. The repertoire holds about 300,000 clones, about 89% seen once, with approximately 1.5% in the top ten. The specimen sequenced was peripheral blood. These TCRs come from a middle-aged woman who had recovered from COVID-19. CDR3s include the opening cysteine and the closing phenylalanine or tryptophan. Fields, in order: J gene, clone size, D gene, V gene, CDR3 DNA, CDR3 protein. A D gene is named only where the DNA matches it firmly. A row's size may be missing; if present it is once, few, many or a size class.

TRBJ2-7	-	-	TRBV6-5	TGTGCGACATCCAAGGGGCGTAGGTTGTACGAGCAGTACTTC	CATSKGRRLYEQYF
TRBJ1-6	-	-	TRBV27	TGTGCCAGCAGTCAGTGGGAGACAGGCAATTCACCCCTCCACTTT	CASSQWETGNSPLHF
TRBJ2-7	-	-	TRBV6-5	TGTGCCAGCAGACAAGACAGGTACTCCTACGAGCAGTACTTC	CASRQDRYSYEQYF
TRBJ1-4	once	-	TRBV6-5	TGTGCCAGCAGTTACGGAGGGGTAAATGAAAAACTGTTTTTT	CASSYGGVNEKLFF
TRBJ2-5	-	-	TRBV5-6	TGTGCCAGCAGCCCAGCGGTGCAAGAGACCCAGTACTTC	CASSPAVQETQYF
TRBJ1-2	-	-	TRBV20-1	TGCAGTGCTCACAGGAATGGCTACACCTTC	CSAHRNGYTF
TRBJ2-7	-	-	TRBV4-3	TGCGCCAGCAGCCAAGTGCCAGCGGGCTGGGGGGAGCAGTACTTC	CASSQVPAGWGEQYF
TRBJ1-1	once	TRBD1	TRBV2	TGTGCCAGCAGTGGCAGGGACAGGGGAGCCTTAAACACTGAAGCTTTCTTT	CASSGRDRGALNTEAFF
TRBJ1-1	-	TRBD1	TRBV5-1	TGCGCCAGCAGCTTGGCCCCTGGACAGGGAAGGCTCGGGGACACTGAAGCTTTCTTT	CASSLAPGQGRLGDTEAFF
TRBJ1-1	-	TRBD1	TRBV6-5	TGTGCCAGCAGTTACCAGGGGGAAGAAGCTTTCTTT	CASSYQGEEAFF
TRBJ1-5	-	TRBD1	TRBV9	TGTGCCAGCAGCTCCGGGACAGCGTTCATGCCCCAGCATTTT	CASSSGTAFMPQHF
TRBJ1-5	few	-	TRBV2	TGTGCCAGCTGGGGGGATAGTAGCAATCAGCCCCAGCATTTT	CASWGDSSNQPQHF
TRBJ1-2	many	-	TRBV4-3	TGCGCCAGCAGCCAAGATTTGGGCAGGGAAGGTGGCTACACCTTC	CASSQDLGREGGYTF
TRBJ1-1	-	-	TRBV15	TGTGCCACCAGCAGAGATAGGGGGACTGAAGCTTTCTTT	CATSRDRGTEAFF
TRBJ2-3	-	-	TRBV3-1/TRBV3-2	TGTGCCAGCAGCCAAGATAAGCTAGTTTACACAGATACGCAGTATTTT	CASSQDKLVYTDTQYF
TRBJ2-3	-	-	TRBV5-1	TGCGCCAGCAGCTTGCGGGGGGCCGGGACAGATACGCAGTATTTT	CASSLRGAGTDTQYF
TRBJ2-2	-	TRBD2	TRBV3-1/TRBV3-2	TGTGCCAGCAGCCTGGCGGGGGGGACCGGGGAGCTGTTTTTT	CASSLAGGTGELFF
TRBJ2-2	-	TRBD1	TRBV6-5	TGTGCCAGCAGTACAGGGGGCTACACCGGGGAGCTGTTTTTT	CASSTGGYTGELFF
TRBJ2-7	-	-	TRBV28	TGTGCCAGCAGCCCCGGAGTCTCCTACGAGCAGTACTTC	CASSPGVSYEQYF
TRBJ1-5	-	-	TRBV20-1	TGCAGTGCTAGTAGGGGGATAGACGATCAGCCCCAGCATTTT	CSASRGIDDQPQHF
TRBJ2-7	-	TRBD1	TRBV6-5	TGTGCCAGCAGCTTTGACAGGGGGCGCTCAGACGAGCAGTACTTC	CASSFDRGRSDEQYF
TRBJ1-6	-	TRBD1	TRBV5-4	TGTGCCAGCAGCTTGTCTGTGACAGGGAAAAATTCACCCCTCCACTTT	CASSLSVTGKNSPLHF
TRBJ2-5	-	-	TRBV19	TGTGCCAGTAGTACGGGGAGGCGAGCGGCGTTTCAAGAGACCCAGTACTTC	CASSTGRRAAFQETQYF
TRBJ2-1	-	TRBD2	TRBV7-8	TGTGCCAGCAGCATCACTAGCGACAATGAGCAGTTCTTC	CASSITSDNEQFF
TRBJ2-7	-	-	TRBV29-1	TGCAGCGGGGCGGAGGGTTACGAGCAGTACTTC	CSGAEGYEQYF
TRBJ2-7	-	TRBD2	TRBV5-6	TGTGCCAGCAGCTTGGACGTAGCGGGGGGGCGCCGGGAGCAGTACTTC	CASSLDVAGGRREQYF
TRBJ2-7	-	-	TRBV10-3	TGTGCCATCAGTGATGAGCGATACGAGCAGTACTTC	CAISDERYEQYF
TRBJ1-1	-	-	TRBV10-3	TGTGCCATCACCGAACAGGGTTCGAACACTGAAGCTTTCTTT	CAITEQGSNTEAFF
TRBJ1-2	-	-	TRBV5-1	TGCGCCAGCAGCACCCGGGCAGGGCACATATATGGCTACACCTTC	CASSTRAGHIYGYTF
TRBJ2-7	-	-	TRBV6-1	TGTGCCAGCAGTGAAATGGGACTCCACTACGAGCAGTACTTC	CASSEMGLHYEQYF
TRBJ1-6	-	-	TRBV5-5	TGTGCCAGCAGCTTGACCTGGGCAAGGGGCTCCTATAATTCACCCCTCCACTTT	CASSLTWARGSYNSPLHF
TRBJ1-3	once	-	TRBV7-9	TGTGCCAGCAGCCCGCGGGGACTGAGTGGAAACACCATATATTTT	CASSPRGLSGNTIYF